This T cell receptor (beta chain) is from a study of Ad26.COV2.S vaccination and SARS-CoV-2 variants. Looking at the study overall: A participant enrolled in the COV1001 Ad26.COV2.S trial arm provided the sample.

Noted treatment: some 20 received Ad26.COV2.S at low or high dose, single or two shots; several received placebo; per-sample allocation not given. Sampling happened 63 days after the first vaccine or placebo injection. Germline V gene data show CDR1 as MNHEY and CDR2 as SVGAGI. The CDR3 totals 15 residues. V lost 6 bases and J lost 8; bases outside the gene matches: 10. Using immunoSEQ multiplex PCR, the repertoire was profiled, and TCRdb retains in-frame clones only, with some absent. In the table there are some 350,000 clones, almost 90% of which are singletons. The clonotype was recovered from a person between 18 and 65 years old who received the Ad26.COV2.S COVID-19 vaccine or a placebo. V is TRBV6-5 and J is TRBJ1-3; 10 bases are a match to TRBD1. The sequenced sample was peripheral blood, obtained in a trial of Ad26.COV2.S vaccine versus placebo. CDR3 residues: CASSPGTGVRHTIYF. The DNA for the CDR3 is TGTGCCAGCAGCCCCGGGACAGGGGTAAGGCACACCATATATTTT.